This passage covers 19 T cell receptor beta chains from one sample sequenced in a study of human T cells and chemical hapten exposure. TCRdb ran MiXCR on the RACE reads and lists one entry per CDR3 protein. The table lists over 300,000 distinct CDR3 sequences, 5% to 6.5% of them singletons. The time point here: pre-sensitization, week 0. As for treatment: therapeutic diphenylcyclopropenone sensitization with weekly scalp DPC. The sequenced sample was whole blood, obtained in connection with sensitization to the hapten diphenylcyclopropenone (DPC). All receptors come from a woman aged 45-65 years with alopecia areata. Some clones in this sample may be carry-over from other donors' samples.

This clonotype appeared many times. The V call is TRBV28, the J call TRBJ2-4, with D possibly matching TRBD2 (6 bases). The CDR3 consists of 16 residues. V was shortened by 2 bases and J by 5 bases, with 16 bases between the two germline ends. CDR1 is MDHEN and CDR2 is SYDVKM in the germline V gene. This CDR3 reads CASSLDRAGHQNIQYF. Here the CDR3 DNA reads TGTGCCAGCAGTTTAGATCGGGCGGGGCATCAAAACATTCAGTACTTC.

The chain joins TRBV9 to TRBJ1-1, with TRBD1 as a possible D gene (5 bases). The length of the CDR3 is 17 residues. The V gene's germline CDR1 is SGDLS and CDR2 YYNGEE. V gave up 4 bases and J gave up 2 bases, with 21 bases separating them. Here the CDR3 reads CASSSRAQVEGNTEAFF. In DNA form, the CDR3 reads TGTGCCAGCAGCTCCCGCGCACAGGTCGAGGGAAACACTGAAGCTTTCTTT.

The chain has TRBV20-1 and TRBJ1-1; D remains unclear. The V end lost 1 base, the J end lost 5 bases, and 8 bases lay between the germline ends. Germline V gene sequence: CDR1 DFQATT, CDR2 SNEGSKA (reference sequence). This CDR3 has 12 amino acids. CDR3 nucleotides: TGCAGTGCTAGAGTCGGAGTGACTGAAGCTTTCTTT. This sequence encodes CSARVGVTEAFF.

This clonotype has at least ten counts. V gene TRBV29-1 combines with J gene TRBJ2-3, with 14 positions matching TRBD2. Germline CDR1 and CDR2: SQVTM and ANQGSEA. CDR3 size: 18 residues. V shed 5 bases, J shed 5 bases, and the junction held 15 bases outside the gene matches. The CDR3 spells CSVHLPGLAGALRDTQYF. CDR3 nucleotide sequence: TGCAGCGTTCACCTTCCGGGACTAGCGGGGGCGCTAAGAGATACGCAGTATTTT.

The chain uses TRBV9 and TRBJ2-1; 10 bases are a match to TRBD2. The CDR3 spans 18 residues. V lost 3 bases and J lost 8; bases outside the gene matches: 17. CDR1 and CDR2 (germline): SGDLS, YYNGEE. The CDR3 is CASSGRASGGPRVDEQFF. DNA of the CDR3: TGTGCCAGCAGCGGTAGGGCTAGCGGGGGCCCTAGGGTGGATGAGCAGTTCTTC.

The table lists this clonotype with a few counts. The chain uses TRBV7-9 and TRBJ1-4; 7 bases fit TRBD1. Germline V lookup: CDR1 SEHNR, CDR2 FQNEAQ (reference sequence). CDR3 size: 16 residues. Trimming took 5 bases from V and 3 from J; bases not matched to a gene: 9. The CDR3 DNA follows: TGTGCCAGCAGCCGGACGACAGGGCTATCTAATGAAAAACTGTTTTTT. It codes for CASSRTTGLSNEKLFF.

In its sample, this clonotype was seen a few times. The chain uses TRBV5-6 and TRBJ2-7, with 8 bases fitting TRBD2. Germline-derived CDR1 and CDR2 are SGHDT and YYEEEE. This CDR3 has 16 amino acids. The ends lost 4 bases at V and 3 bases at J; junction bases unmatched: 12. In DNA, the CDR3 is TGTGCCAGCAGCCCCCCTGGAGCGGGAGTATTCTACGAGCAGTACTTC. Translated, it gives CASSPPGAGVFYEQYF.

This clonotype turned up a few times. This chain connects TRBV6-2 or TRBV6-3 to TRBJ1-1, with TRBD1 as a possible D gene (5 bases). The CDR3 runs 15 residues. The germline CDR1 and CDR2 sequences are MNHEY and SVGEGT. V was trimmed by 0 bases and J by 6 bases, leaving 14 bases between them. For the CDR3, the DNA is TGTGCCAGCAGTTACTCAGCAGGGATGGTGGCTGAAGCTTTCTTT. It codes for CASSYSAGMVAEAFF.

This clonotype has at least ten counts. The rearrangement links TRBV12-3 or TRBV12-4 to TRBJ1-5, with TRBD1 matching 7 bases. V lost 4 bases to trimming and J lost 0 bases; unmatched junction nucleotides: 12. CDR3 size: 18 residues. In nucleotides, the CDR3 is TGTGCCAGCAGTTACTGGAACAGGGGACTCCATAGCAATCAGCCCCAGCATTTT. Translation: CASSYWNRGLHSNQPQHF.

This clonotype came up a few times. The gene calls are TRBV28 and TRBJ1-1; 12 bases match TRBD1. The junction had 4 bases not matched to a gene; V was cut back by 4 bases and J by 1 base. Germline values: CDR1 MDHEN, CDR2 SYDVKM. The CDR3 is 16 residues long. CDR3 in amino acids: CASSWDRGPTNTEAFF. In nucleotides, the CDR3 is TGTGCCAGCAGTTGGGACAGGGGGCCGACGAACACTGAAGCTTTCTTT. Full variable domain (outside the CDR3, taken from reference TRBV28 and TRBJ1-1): DVKVTQSSRYLVKRTGEKVFLECVQDMDHENMFWYRQDPGLGLRLIYFSYDVKMKEKGDIPEGYSVSREKKERFSLILESASTNQTSMYLCASSWDRGPTNTEAFFGQGTRLTVV.

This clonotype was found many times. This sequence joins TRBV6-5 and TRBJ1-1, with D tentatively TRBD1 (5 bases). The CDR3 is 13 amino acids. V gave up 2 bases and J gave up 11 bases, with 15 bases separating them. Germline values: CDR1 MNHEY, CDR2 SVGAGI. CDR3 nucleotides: TGTGCCAGCAGTTACCGGGACTCGGAGGCCGCTTTCTTT. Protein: CASSYRDSEAAFF.

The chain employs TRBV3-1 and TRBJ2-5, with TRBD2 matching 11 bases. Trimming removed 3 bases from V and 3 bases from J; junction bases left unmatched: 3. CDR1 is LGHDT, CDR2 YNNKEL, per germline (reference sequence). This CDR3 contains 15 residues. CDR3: CASSHPTSGEETQYF. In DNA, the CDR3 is TGTGCCAGCAGCCACCCGACTAGCGGGGAAGAGACCCAGTACTTC.

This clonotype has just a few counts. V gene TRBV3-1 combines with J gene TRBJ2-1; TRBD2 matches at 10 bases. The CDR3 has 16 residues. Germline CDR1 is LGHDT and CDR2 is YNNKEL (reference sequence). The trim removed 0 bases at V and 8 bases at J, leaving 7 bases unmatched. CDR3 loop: CASSQEEAGGPHEQFF. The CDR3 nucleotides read TGTGCCAGCAGCCAAGAAGAAGCGGGAGGGCCCCATGAGCAGTTCTTC.

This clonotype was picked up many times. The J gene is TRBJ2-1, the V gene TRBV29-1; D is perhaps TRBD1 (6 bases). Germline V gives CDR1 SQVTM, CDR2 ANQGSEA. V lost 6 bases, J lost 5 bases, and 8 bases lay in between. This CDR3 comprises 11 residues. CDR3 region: CSVGHNNEQFF. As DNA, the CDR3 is TGCAGCGTGGGACATAACAATGAGCAGTTCTTC.

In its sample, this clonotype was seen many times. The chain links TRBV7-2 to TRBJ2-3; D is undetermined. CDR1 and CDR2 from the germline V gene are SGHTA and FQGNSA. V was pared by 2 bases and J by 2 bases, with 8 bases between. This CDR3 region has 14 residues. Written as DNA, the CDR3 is TGTGCCAGCAGCTTAAACCCGTACACAGATACGCAGTATTTT. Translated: CASSLNPYTDTQYF.

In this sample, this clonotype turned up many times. The DNA of the CDR3 is TGTGCCATCAGTGAGACCAGGGAAGCTTTCTTT. Amino acid sequence: CAISETREAFF. The genes are TRBV10-3 and TRBJ1-1, with D unclear. V shed 2 bases and J shed 8 bases, with 6 bases lying between them. The CDR3 runs 11 residues. Germline CDR1 ENHRY, CDR2 SYGVKD.

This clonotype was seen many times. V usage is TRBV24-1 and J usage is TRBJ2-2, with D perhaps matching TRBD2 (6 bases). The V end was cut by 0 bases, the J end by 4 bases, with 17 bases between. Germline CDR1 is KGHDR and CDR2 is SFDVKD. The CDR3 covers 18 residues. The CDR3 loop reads CATSDLRPGVAATGELFF. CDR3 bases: TGTGCCACCAGTGATTTGAGACCGGGGGTAGCAGCCACCGGGGAGCTGTTTTTT.

CDR3 nucleotides: TGTGCCAGCAGTTTACGTCCAGGGGCCTACAATGAGCAGTTCTTC. It encodes CASSLRPGAYNEQFF. The V call is TRBV28, the J call TRBJ2-1, with D perhaps TRBD1 (6 bases). The ends were cut back, 2 bases at V and 2 bases at J, with 10 bases in the middle. The CDR3 has 15 amino acids. Per germline, CDR1 MDHEN and CDR2 SYDVKM. Based on the CDR3 plus reference TRBV28 and TRBJ2-1, the full variable domain is DVKVTQSSRYLVKRTGEKVFLECVQDMDHENMFWYRQDPGLGLRLIYFSYDVKMKEKGDIPEGYSVSREKKERFSLILESASTNQTSMYLCASSLRPGAYNEQFFGPGTRLTVL.

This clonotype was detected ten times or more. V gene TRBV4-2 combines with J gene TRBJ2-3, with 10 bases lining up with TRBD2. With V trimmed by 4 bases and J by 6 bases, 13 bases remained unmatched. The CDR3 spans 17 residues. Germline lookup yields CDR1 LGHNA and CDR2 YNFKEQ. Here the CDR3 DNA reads TGTGCCAGCAGCCTGACGTCGCTAGCGGGAGATGTGGATACGCAGTATTTT. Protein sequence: CASSLTSLAGDVDTQYF.